This entry features one TCR beta chain sequence. The antigen remains undetermined. Through a sample-barcoded 5' primer and a J-beta primer mix, a second PCR was run for roughly 7 to 12 cycles. Via MiXCR, TCRdb re-called the 5' RACE reads, giving one row per CDR3 protein. The sample consists of about 640,000 distinct CDR3 sequences, roughly three fifths of them appearing once. This entry belongs to a study of blood T cells in healthy people across ages. Overall study results and limits: Naive CD4+ cell counts and diversity both ran higher in long-lived than in aged donors. Since the PBMCs were unsorted, naive and antigen-experienced cells could not be conclusively compared.

CDR3 size: 15 residues. V lost 5 bases and J 4 bases, leaving 15 bases between the germline ends. Germline V CDR1 and CDR2: SEHNR, FQNEAQ (reference sequence). The sequence was collected from a man in his fifties or sixties in good health. The chain couples TRBV7-9 to TRBJ2-4, with D maybe TRBD1 (5 bases). Sample: blood. CDR3 region: CASSHVGLAKNIQYF. CDR3 coding DNA: TGTGCCAGCAGCCATGTGGGGCTTGCGAAAAACATTCAGTACTTC. The whole variable domain, filled in from reference TRBV7-9 and TRBJ2-4, reads DTGVSQNPRHKITKRGQNVTFRCDPISEHNRLYWYRQTLGQGPEFLTYFQNEAQLEKSRLLSDRFSAERPKGSFSTLEIQRTEQGDSAMYLCASSHVGLAKNIQYFGAGTRLSVL.